The rows below give T cell receptor beta chains drawn from one sample of a study of T-cell reconstitution after alpha-beta-depleted transplantation in children. TCRdb passed the PCR reads through MiXCR, listing each CDR3 protein once. There are 200,000 to 250,000 distinct CDR3 sequences in the sample; roughly 11% occur only once, and over 25% lies in the top ten. This specimen was PBMCs, taken before TCRalphabeta/CD19-depleted stem cell transplant. These receptors originate from a child under two years old with acute myeloid leukemia, due to receive a stem cell transplant. The CDR3 runs from the conserved cysteine through the conserved F or W. D genes are given only for firm matches. Rows give clone size only sometimes, using once, few, many, or a class for an expanded clone.

V gene	clone size	J gene	D gene	CDR3 protein	CDR3 DNA
TRBV5-6	many	TRBJ1-6	-	CASSLGQDSASSNSPLHF	TGTGCCAGCAGCTTGGGACAGGACTCGGCGTCTTCGAATTCACCCCTCCACTTT
TRBV24-1	many	TRBJ2-1	TRBD2	CATSDRTSGRNEQFF	TGTGCCACCAGTGACCGGACTAGCGGGAGAAATGAGCAGTTCTTC
TRBV7-9	many	TRBJ2-7	TRBD1	CASSLDRGTYEQYF	TGTGCCAGCAGCTTAGACAGGGGGACCTACGAGCAGTACTTC
TRBV7-2	many	TRBJ1-6	-	CASSPYKTGSPLHF	TGTGCCAGCAGCCCATACAAGACCGGTTCACCCCTCCACTTT
TRBV28	many	TRBJ1-5	-	CASTPQMQPQHF	TGTGCCAGCACCCCACAGATGCAGCCCCAGCATTTT
TRBV5-5	-	TRBJ2-7	-	CASGLARGSYEQYF	TGTGCCAGCGGCTTGGCCCGGGGCTCCTATGAGCAGTACTTC
TRBV29-1	many	TRBJ1-2	-	CSVGQGGYTF	TGCAGCGTTGGGCAGGGTGGCTACACCTTC
TRBV29-1	many	TRBJ2-1	TRBD1	CSVLADRGNEQFF	TGCAGCGTTCTGGCGGACAGGGGGAATGAGCAGTTCTTC
TRBV10-3	many	TRBJ2-7	-	CAISEGPSYEQYF	TGTGCCATCAGTGAGGGTCCTTCCTACGAGCAGTACTTC
TRBV18	many	TRBJ1-1	-	CASSLSRGTEAFF	TGTGCCAGCTCGCTATCTAGGGGCACTGAAGCTTTCTTT
TRBV7-9	many	TRBJ1-1	TRBD1	CASSLSGGAGNTEAFF	TGTGCCAGCAGCTTATCAGGGGGCGCGGGGAACACTGAAGCTTTCTTT
TRBV12-3/TRBV12-4	many	TRBJ2-1	TRBD2	CASSSGTSNNEQFF	TGTGCCAGCAGTTCCGGGACTAGCAACAATGAGCAGTTCTTC
TRBV5-1	many	TRBJ1-3	TRBD1	CASSLAGTAENTIYF	TGCGCCAGCAGCTTGGCGGGGACAGCCGAGAACACCATATATTTT
TRBV12-3/TRBV12-4	many	TRBJ2-1	-	CASSLRQDPHEQFF	TGTGCCAGCAGTTTGCGGCAAGATCCCCATGAGCAGTTCTTC
TRBV20-1	many	TRBJ2-1	TRBD2	CSAAGLALNEQFF	TGCAGTGCAGCGGGACTAGCGCTCAATGAGCAGTTCTTC
TRBV11-2	many	TRBJ1-1	TRBD1	CASSPDRVHTEAFF	TGTGCCAGCAGTCCGGACAGGGTACACACTGAAGCTTTCTTT
TRBV20-1	-	TRBJ2-3	TRBD2	CSAKFGTSYADTQYF	TGCAGTGCTAAATTCGGGACTAGCTATGCAGATACGCAGTATTTT
TRBV5-1	many	TRBJ2-1	-	CASSPIGGLYNEQFF	TGCGCCAGCAGCCCCATTGGGGGCTTATACAATGAGCAGTTCTTC
TRBV5-1	many	TRBJ2-1	TRBD2	CASTILAGAANEQFF	TGCGCCAGCACCATACTAGCGGGAGCCGCCAATGAGCAGTTCTTC
TRBV5-6	many	TRBJ1-2	-	CASSLLGGADGYTF	TGTGCCAGCAGCTTGCTCGGGGGGGCGGATGGCTACACCTTC
TRBV20-1	many	TRBJ2-3	-	CSAGSEGLYTDTQYF	TGCAGTGCTGGTTCAGAGGGACTTTACACAGATACGCAGTATTTT
TRBV7-9	many	TRBJ2-1	TRBD1	CASSWTGDSYNEQFF	TGTGCCAGCAGCTGGACAGGGGATTCCTACAATGAGCAGTTCTTC
TRBV10-3	many	TRBJ2-3	TRBD2	CAIGLAGGADTQYF	TGTGCCATCGGACTAGCGGGAGGGGCAGATACGCAGTATTTT